This T cell receptor (beta chain) is drawn from a study of OX40 agonist ivuxolimab in advanced cancers. Describing the broader study: Ivuxolimab was an agonistic, fully human IgG2 monoclonal antibody directed against OX40 (CD134), a costimulatory receptor. Intravenous ivuxolimab was administered to patients every 2 weeks at six dose levels: 0.01, 0.1, 0.3, 1.5, 3 and 10 mg/kg. Among the approximately 50 dose-escalation patients, 19 had hepatocellular carcinoma, approximately 15 melanoma, 9 renal cell carcinoma and 9 head and neck cancer. In the dose-escalation cohort, approximately 82% of patients were male, and the mean age was around 60 years, with a range of roughly 20 to 80. Patients were allowed to have had prior anti-PD-1, anti-PD-L1 or anti-CTLA-4 therapy, and around 37% of the dose-escalation patients had previously received checkpoint inhibitors. Partial responses were achieved by three dose-escalation patients, of whom one had hepatocellular carcinoma and two had cutaneous melanoma. The purpose of peripheral TCRbeta sequencing was to test whether ivuxolimab changed TCR sequence diversity and led to clonal T-cell expansion. The paper covers the monotherapy dose-escalation part of the phase I ivuxolimab trial, which included N of about 56 patients. General study outcomes and caveats: In the 0.1-3.0 mg/kg groups, partial responders had among the lowest normalized peripheral clonal expansion, particularly in CD8+ T cells. At doses from 0.1 to 3.0 mg/kg, clonal expansion was seen in both CD4+ and CD8+ blood T cells between baseline and week 6. After ivuxolimab, expanded clones were on average more numerous among CD8+ T cells than among CD4+ T cells. Low levels of normalized T-cell clonal expansion were also seen in some patients who did not respond. The antigen specificity of the clonally expanded peripheral T cells was not determined.

Genomic DNA was extracted from sorted cells for sequencing of the TCRbeta CDR3 region. TCRbeta CDR3 regions were sequenced using the immunoSEQ Assay. TCRdb's version of the immuneACCESS table is confined to in-frame rearrangements and falls short of the full clone set. An unresolved V gene accounts for under half of the shortfall where checked; the remainder is of unknown origin. The sample records 80,000 or so clones, 90% of which are singletons. About 1.8% of the sample goes to the ten largest clones. Including the terminal cysteine and phenylalanine, the CDR3 comprises 13 residues. Left in the record is the CDR3 DNA by itself, 39 bases read in frame from the first base. The germline V gene supplies CDR1 SNHLY and CDR2 FYNNEI. V was cut back by 6 bases and J by 7 bases, leaving a gap of 15 bases between them. In this sample, this clone turned up a few times. This receptor's antigen is unknown. Qualities for individual bases were not recorded, and no much larger clone is one base off.

Patients with autoimmune disease history or receiving systemic immunosuppression were excluded from the trial. In every dose cohort, peripheral blood was drawn for TCR sequencing at baseline, cycle 4 day 1, and cycle 7 day 1. The samples were taken from a phase I, first-in-human, multicenter, open-label dose-escalation trial of ivuxolimab. Adults with locally advanced or metastatic melanoma, renal cell carcinoma, hepatocellular carcinoma or head and neck squamous cell carcinoma were enrolled in the trial. Before TCR sequencing, CD4+ T cells and CD8+ T cells from peripheral blood were sorted into separate populations.

The receptor chain draws on TRBV2 and TRBJ1-1, with no confident D gene call. The origin of this receptor is an adult with an advanced solid tumor such as melanoma, head and neck, liver or kidney cancer. The starting material was CD4+ or CD8+ T cells sorted from blood, obtained in a trial of the OX40 agonist ivuxolimab. The DNA reads TGTGCCAGCAGCCCGCTACTGGGGAGTGAAGCTTTCTTT. Its protein is CASSPLLGSEAFF.